The sequence of this TCR beta chain was determined in a study of shared clonotypes between healthy human individuals. Division of CD4+ cells produced a CD45RA+ naive subset and a CD45RA-negative memory subset. Over several immunoSEQ plates, each subset's genomic DNA was distributed in even portions. TCRdb's table, derived via immunoSEQ multiplex PCR, lists solely in-frame clones and lacks some. Of some 900,000 clones in the sample, about 80% were seen once. Losses at the gene ends were 3 bases for V and 4 bases for J; bases not matched to a gene: 9. Per the germline V gene, CDR1 is MDHEN and CDR2 is SYDVKM. The CDR3 length is 16 residues.

Sequences were obtained from memory CD4+ T cells sorted from blood. Subset: CD45RA-negative fraction. This TCR came from a man younger than 30 in good health. The chain employs TRBV28 and TRBJ1-3; 7 bases line up with TRBD1. The CDR3 coding sequence is TGTGCCAGCAGTTTCAGGCTAAGGGGGCGCGGAAACACCATATATTTT. It encodes CASSFRLRGRGNTIYF. Together with reference TRBV28 and TRBJ1-3, the CDR3 gives the full variable domain: DVKVTQSSRYLVKRTGEKVFLECVQDMDHENMFWYRQDPGLGLRLIYFSYDVKMKEKGDIPEGYSVSREKKERFSLILESASTNQTSMYLCASSFRLRGRGNTIYFGEGSWLTVV.